Following are 13 T cell receptor beta chains from one sample sequenced in a study of neoadjuvant anti-PD-1 for oral cavity cancer (dated by TCRdb to the early 2020s). The receptor library was made with the immunoSEQ multiplex PCR assay. Drawn from immuneACCESS, this table holds only the in-frame rearrangements with V and J called that TCRdb kept. Clones are partly lost; checked studies trace under half to an unresolved V gene and leave the rest unexplained. The sample yields just over 65,000 clones; around 84% were counted once. Approximately 3.6% of the sample rests with the top ten. Sample time point, as interpreted from the label and publication: after neoadjuvant nivolumab, at surgical resection. This sample comprised PBMCs, obtained after nivolumab (anti-PD-1) treatment. These TCRs come from a person between 40 and 85 years old with oral cavity squamous cell carcinoma.

The V call is TRBV2, the J call TRBJ1-5; D is unclear. CDR1 and CDR2 (germline): SNHLY, FYNNEI. This CDR3 region has 16 residues. V was shortened by 0 bases and J by 2 bases, with 11 bases between the two germline ends. Here the CDR3 DNA reads TGTGCCAGCAGTGAAGCGCTTGGGGTTGGCAATCAGCCCCAGCATTTT. The encoded protein is CASSEALGVGNQPQHF.

The V call is TRBV7-9, the J call TRBJ2-7; D unclear. Germline loops: CDR1 SEHNR, CDR2 FQNEAQ (reference sequence). The ends were cut back, 10 bases at V and 2 bases at J, with 15 bases in the middle. The CDR3 contains 13 residues. CDR3 amino acids: CATDQGSTYEQYF. In nucleotides, the CDR3 is TGTGCCACTGATCAAGGATCAACCTACGAGCAGTACTTC. Filled out from reference TRBV7-9 and TRBJ2-7, the complete variable domain reads DTGVSQNPRHKITKRGQNVTFRCDPISEHNRLYWYRQTLGQGPEFLTYFQNEAQLEKSRLLSDRFSAERPKGSFSTLEIQRTEQGDSAMYLCATDQGSTYEQYFGPGTRLTVT.

The chain joins TRBV30 to TRBJ1-2; D is undetermined. V lost 2 bases and J lost 3, with 7 bases in between. Germline-derived CDR1 and CDR2 are GTSNPN and SVGIG (reference sequence). The CDR3 extends over 12 amino acids. The CDR3 DNA sequence: TGTGCCTGGAGTTTAAGGGACTATGGCTACACCTTC. The encoded protein is CAWSLRDYGYTF.

V is TRBV19 and J is TRBJ1-5; 10 positions match TRBD1. Germline assignment: CDR1 LNHDA and CDR2 SQIVND (reference sequence). The CDR3 extends over 18 amino acids. With 3 bases clipped from V and 2 bases from J, the junction kept 10 bases outside the gene matches. CDR3 in DNA: TGTGCCAGTAGTATCCGCGGAGGGACAGGGGATGGCAATCAGCCCCAGCATTTT. Residues: CASSIRGGTGDGNQPQHF.

The genes are TRBV30 and TRBJ2-7; TRBD1 is a possible D gene (5 bases). V lost 5 bases to trimming and J lost 6 bases, with 14 bases between them. Germline assignment: CDR1 GTSNPN and CDR2 SVGIG (reference sequence). The CDR3 contains 12 residues. The CDR3 reads CAWSPAGIEQYF. CDR3 in DNA: TGTGCCTGGTCACCGGCAGGGATCGAGCAGTACTTC. The whole variable domain, filled in from reference TRBV30 and TRBJ2-7, reads SQTIHQWPATLVQPVGSPLSLECTVEGTSNPNLYWYRQAAGRGLQLLFYSVGIGQISSEVPQNLSASRPQDRQFILSSKKLLLSDSGFYLCAWSPAGIEQYFGPGTRLTVT.

The chain uses TRBV25-1 and TRBJ2-5, with TRBD2 as a possible D gene (6 bases). Between the trimmed V and J ends, which lost 4 bases and 2 bases, there was a span of 8 bases. The CDR3 totals 13 residues. Germline CDR1 is MGHDK and CDR2 is SYGVNS. In DNA, the CDR3 is TGTGCCAGCAGTGGGGGACTTCAAGAGACCCAGTACTTC. Translating it yields CASSGGLQETQYF.

The rearrangement links TRBV27 to TRBJ2-3, with D uncertain. The CDR3 is made up of 14 amino acids. Germline lookup yields CDR1 MNHEY and CDR2 SMNVEV (reference sequence). Trimming pared 0 bases from V and 1 base from J, leaving 5 bases between. Written as DNA, the CDR3 is TGTGCCAGCAGTTTATCTGCGGGCACAGATACGCAGTATTTT. Translated, it gives CASSLSAGTDTQYF.

The chain couples TRBV18 to TRBJ2-3; 8 bases match TRBD2. Trimming removed 2 bases from V and 2 bases from J; junction bases left unmatched: 6. The germline V gene encodes CDR1 KGHSH and CDR2 LQKENI. This CDR3 contains 16 residues. CDR3 in amino acids: CASSPFTSGLTDTQYF. The CDR3 nucleotides are TGTGCCAGCTCACCATTTACTAGCGGTCTCACAGATACGCAGTATTTT.

The chain couples TRBV9 to TRBJ2-2; TRBD2 is a possible D gene (5 bases). CDR3 length equals 15 residues. V lost 0 bases and J 4 bases, leaving 10 bases between the germline ends. Germline V gives CDR1 SGDLS, CDR2 YYNGEE. CDR3 DNA sequence: TGTGCCAGCAGCGTAGGAGAGGGATTCACCGGGGAGCTGTTTTTT. This encodes CASSVGEGFTGELFF.

This clone was detected only once. This sequence joins TRBV5-1 and TRBJ2-5; no clear D. The CDR3 spans 16 residues. The V end was cut by 2 bases, the J end by 2 bases, with 16 bases between. CDR1 SGHRS and CDR2 YFSETQ come from the germline V gene. The DNA of the CDR3 is TGCGCCAGCAGCTTAATTGGTTCGGCTCAGCAAGAGACCCAGTACTTC. Translation gives CASSLIGSAQQETQYF.

The chain links TRBV5-6 to TRBJ1-3, with D unclear. The ends were cut back, 0 bases at V and 4 bases at J, with 11 bases in the middle. Germline V CDR1 and CDR2: SGHDT, YYEEEE. This CDR3 is 15 amino acids long. CDR3 nucleotide sequence: TGTGCCAGCAGCTTGGAAGGGTACCAGGGAAACACCATATATTTT. The encoded protein is CASSLEGYQGNTIYF.

This clone was seen a few times. This sequence joins TRBV7-6 and TRBJ2-1; 8 bases line up with TRBD1. The CDR3 runs to 17 residues. The trim removed 3 bases at V and 4 bases at J, leaving 11 bases unmatched. CDR1 SGHVS and CDR2 FNYEAQ come from the germline V gene. CDR3 residues: CASSFTAGTGGYNEQFF. CDR3 coding DNA: TGTGCCAGCAGCTTCACCGCCGGGACAGGAGGGTACAATGAGCAGTTCTTC. Together with reference TRBV7-6 and TRBJ2-1, the CDR3 gives the full variable domain: GAGVSQSPRYKVTKRGQDVALRCDPISGHVSLYWYRQALGQGPEFLTYFNYEAQQDKSGLPNDRFSAERPEGSISTLTIQRTEQRDSAMYRCASSFTAGTGGYNEQFFGPGTRLTVL.

This chain joins TRBV11-2 and TRBJ2-1; weak D call: TRBD1 (6 bases). Germline CDR1 SGHAT, CDR2 FQNNGV. This CDR3 comprises 17 residues. V gave up 1 base and J gave up 0 bases, with 13 bases separating them. CDR3 sequence (DNA): TGTGCCAGCAGCTTAGCTTGGACAGCCATCTCCTACAATGAGCAGTTCTTC. Its protein product is CASSLAWTAISYNEQFF.